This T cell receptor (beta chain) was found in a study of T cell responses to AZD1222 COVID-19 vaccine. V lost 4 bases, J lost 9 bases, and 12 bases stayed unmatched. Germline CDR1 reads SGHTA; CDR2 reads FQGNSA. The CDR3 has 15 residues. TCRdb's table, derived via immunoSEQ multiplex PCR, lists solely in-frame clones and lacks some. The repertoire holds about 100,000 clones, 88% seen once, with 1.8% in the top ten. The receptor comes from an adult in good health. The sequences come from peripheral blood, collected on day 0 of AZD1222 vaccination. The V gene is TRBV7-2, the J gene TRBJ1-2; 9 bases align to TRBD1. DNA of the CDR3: TGTGCCAGCAGCTGGTCGGGACAGGGCGTTTCGAGCTACACCTTC. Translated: CASSWSGQGVSSYTF. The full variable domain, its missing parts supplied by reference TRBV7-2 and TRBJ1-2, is GAGVSQSPSNKVTEKGKDVELRCDPISGHTALYWYRQSLGQGLEFLIYFQGNSAPDKSGLPSDRFSAERTGGSVSTLTIQRTQQEDSAVYLCASSWSGQGVSSYTFGSGTRLTVV.